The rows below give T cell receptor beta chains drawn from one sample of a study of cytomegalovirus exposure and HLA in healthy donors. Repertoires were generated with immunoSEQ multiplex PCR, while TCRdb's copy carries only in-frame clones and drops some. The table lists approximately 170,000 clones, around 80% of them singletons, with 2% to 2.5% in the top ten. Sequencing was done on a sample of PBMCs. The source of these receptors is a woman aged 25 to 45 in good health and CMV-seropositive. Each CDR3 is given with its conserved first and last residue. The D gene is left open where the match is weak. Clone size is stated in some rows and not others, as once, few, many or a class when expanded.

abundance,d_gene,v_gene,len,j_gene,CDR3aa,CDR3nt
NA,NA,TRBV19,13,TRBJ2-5,CASSTGTQETQYF,TGTGCCAGTAGTACCGGGACACAAGAGACCCAGTACTTC
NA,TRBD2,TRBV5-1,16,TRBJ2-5,CASSKRIAGGGETQYF,TGCGCCAGCAGCAAACGTATAGCGGGAGGAGGAGAGACCCAGTACTTC
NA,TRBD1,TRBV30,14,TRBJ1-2,CAWTMTGGRDGYTF,TGTGCCTGGACAATGACAGGGGGACGCGATGGCTACACCTTC
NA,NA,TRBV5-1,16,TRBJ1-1,CASSLLGGDLNPEAFF,TGCGCCAGCAGCTTGCTTGGCGGAGACCTTAATCCTGAAGCTTTCTTT
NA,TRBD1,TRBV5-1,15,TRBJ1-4,CASSFGQGAREKLFF,TGCGCCAGCAGCTTCGGACAGGGGGCGAGGGAAAAACTGTTTTTT
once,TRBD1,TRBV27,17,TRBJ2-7,CASSFFTGRDSYYEQYF,TGTGCCAGCAGTTTCTTCACGGGAAGGGACAGCTACTACGAGCAGTACTTC
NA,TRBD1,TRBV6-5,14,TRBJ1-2,CASSYSPQGYGYTF,TGTGCCAGCAGTTACTCCCCACAGGGGTATGGCTACACCTTC
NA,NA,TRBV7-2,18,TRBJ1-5,CASSLVSGTPNSNQPQHF,TGTGCCAGCAGCTTAGTTAGCGGGACACCTAATAGCAATCAGCCCCAGCATTTT
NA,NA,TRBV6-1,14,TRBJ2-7,CASSEGKAALSQYF,TGTGCCAGCAGTGAAGGGAAGGCGGCGCTTTCACAGTACTTC
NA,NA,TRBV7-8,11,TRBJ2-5,CASSIQETQYF,TGTGCCAGCAGCATACAAGAGACCCAGTACTTC
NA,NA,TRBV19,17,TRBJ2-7,CASSRGGSRADTYEQYF,TGTGCCAGTAGTAGAGGGGGTTCTAGGGCCGACACCTACGAGCAGTACTTC
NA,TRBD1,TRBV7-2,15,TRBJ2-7,CASSSWDRGNYEQYF,TGTGCCAGCAGCTCTTGGGACAGAGGAAACTACGAGCAGTACTTC
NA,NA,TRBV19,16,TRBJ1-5,CASDLHPGAYNQPQHF,TGTGCCAGTGATCTCCATCCAGGGGCCTACAATCAGCCCCAGCATTTT
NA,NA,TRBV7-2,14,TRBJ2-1,CASSLAGRGYEQFF,TGTGCCAGCAGCTTAGCGGGGCGGGGTTATGAGCAGTTCTTC
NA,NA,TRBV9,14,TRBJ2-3,CASSVGGGADTQYF,TGTGCCAGCAGCGTAGGGGGAGGAGCAGATACGCAGTATTTT
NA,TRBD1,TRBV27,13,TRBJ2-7,CASSSDRDREQYF,TGTGCCAGCAGTTCGGACAGGGATCGGGAGCAGTACTTC
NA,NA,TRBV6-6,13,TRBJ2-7,CATRTPRHYEQYF,TGTGCCACCCGGACTCCGAGACACTACGAGCAGTACTTC
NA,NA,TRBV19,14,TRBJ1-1,CASSNSTGKTEAFF,TGTGCCAGTAGCAATTCGACAGGAAAGACTGAAGCTTTCTTT
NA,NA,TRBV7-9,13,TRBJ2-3,CASVFAGTDTQYF,TGTGCCAGCGTCTTCGCGGGCACAGATACGCAGTATTTT
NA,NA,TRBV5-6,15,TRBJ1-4,CASSSSVVFNEKLFF,TGTGCCAGCAGCTCCAGCGTGGTGTTTAATGAAAAACTGTTTTTT
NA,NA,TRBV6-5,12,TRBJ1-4,CASSYRGGELFF,TGTGCCAGCAGTTATCGGGGGGGGGAACTGTTTTTT
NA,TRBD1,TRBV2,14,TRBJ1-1,CASRQGAENTEAFF,TGTGCCAGCCGACAGGGAGCAGAGAACACTGAAGCTTTCTTT
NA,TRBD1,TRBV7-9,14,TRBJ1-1,CSSSWNRGDTEAFF,TGTTCCAGCTCGTGGAACAGGGGCGACACTGAAGCTTTCTTT
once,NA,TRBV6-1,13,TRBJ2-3,CASSDQNPDTQYF,TGTGCCAGCAGTGACCAGAACCCAGATACGCAGTATTTT
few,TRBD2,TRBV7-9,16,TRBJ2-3,CASSPPSGRAPDTQYF,TGTGCCAGCAGCCCTCCTAGCGGGAGGGCCCCAGATACGCAGTATTTT
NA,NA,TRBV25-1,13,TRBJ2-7,CASTTDSSYEQYF,TGTGCCAGCACTACGGACAGCTCCTACGAGCAGTACTTC
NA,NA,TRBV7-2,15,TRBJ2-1,CASSPGLPSYNEQFF,TGTGCCAGCAGCCCGGGACTCCCCTCCTACAATGAGCAGTTCTTC
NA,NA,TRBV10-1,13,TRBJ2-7,CASSEAVRDEQYF,TGCGCCAGCAGTGAGGCCGTTCGGGACGAGCAGTACTTC
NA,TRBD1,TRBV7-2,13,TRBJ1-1,CASGGGLGTEAFF,TGTGCCTCAGGGGGTGGGCTCGGAACTGAAGCTTTCTTT
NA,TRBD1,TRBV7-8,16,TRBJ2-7,CARPWAVGQGSAEQYF,TGTGCCAGGCCGTGGGCAGTAGGACAGGGTTCCGCCGAGCAGTACTTC
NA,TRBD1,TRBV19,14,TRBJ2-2,CASSLQGLAGELFF,TGTGCCAGTAGTCTACAGGGGTTGGCCGGGGAGCTGTTTTTT
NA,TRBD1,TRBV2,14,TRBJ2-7,CASTPGTGFDEQYF,TGTGCCAGCACCCCCGGGACAGGGTTCGACGAGCAGTACTTC
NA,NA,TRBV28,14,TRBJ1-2,CASSFGGRFYGYTF,TGTGCCAGCAGTTTTGGAGGACGGTTCTATGGCTACACCTTC
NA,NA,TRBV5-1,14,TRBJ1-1,CASSSQTPNTEAFF,TGCGCCAGCAGCTCCCAGACACCAAACACTGAAGCTTTCTTT
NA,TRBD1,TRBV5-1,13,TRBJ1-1,CASSFGQGTEAFF,TGCGCCAGCAGCTTCGGACAGGGCACTGAAGCTTTCTTT
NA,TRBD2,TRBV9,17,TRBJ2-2,CASSVGGGPPGTGELFF,TGTGCCAGCAGCGTAGGCGGGGGGCCCCCGGGCACCGGGGAGCTGTTTTTT
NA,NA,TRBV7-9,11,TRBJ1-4,CASTENEKLFF,TGTGCCAGTACAGAAAATGAAAAACTGTTTTTT